This TCR beta chain originates from a study of PD-1 blockade in mismatch repair-deficient tumors. Study at large: Patients had about eleven mismatch repair-deficient cancer types and were previously treated and progressing. Notes on the study in general: Rapid post-treatment expansion, then contraction, generally preceding radiologic response, marked tumor-resident clones.

Every patient had mismatch repair deficiency by PCR or immunohistochemistry. TCRs were sequenced from three patients responding to pembrolizumab. The protocol was immunoSEQ multiplex PCR, while the TCRdb copy is restricted to in-frame clones and leaves out a portion. The sample lists 90,000 to 130,000 clones, 65% to 80% occurring once. Comments on this clone: Its antigen is still unknown.

V was cut by 6 bases and J by 0 bases, with 13 bases left in between. Germline loops: CDR1 SEHNR, CDR2 FQNEAQ (reference sequence). This CDR3 has 15 amino acids. V usage is TRBV7-9 and J usage is TRBJ2-3; no reliable D call. The TCR was taken from an adult with mismatch repair-deficient cancer. The source was peripheral blood, collected about 60 weeks after starting pembrolizumab. CDR3 in DNA: TGTGCCAGCAGTCTCGATGTAACTAGCACAGATACGCAGTATTTT. Translation: CASSLDVTSTDTQYF.